These 30 T cell receptor beta chains share one sample of origin, sequenced in a study of identical twins. TCRdb re-derived calls from the 5' RACE reads in MiXCR, one entry per CDR3 protein. Counted here are around 220,000 distinct CDR3 sequences, 11% to 15% occurring once; the ten biggest clones make up around 9%. Sequencing was done on a sample of memory (CD45RO+) T cells sorted from blood. Receptors were obtained from a woman aged 18-30 years in good health.

This chain links TRBV7-2 with TRBJ1-3; D not resolved. This CDR3 contains 14 residues. Germline CDR1 reads SGHTA; CDR2 reads FQGNSA. V was trimmed by 3 bases and J by 0 bases, leaving 6 bases between them. For the CDR3, the DNA is TGTGCCAGCAGCTTCAAGTTCTCTGGAAACACCATATATTTT. Protein: CASSFKFSGNTIYF.

The rearrangement links TRBV4-2 to TRBJ2-1; 7 bases line up with TRBD2. V shed 8 bases and J 4 bases; nucleotides not matched to a gene: 11. The germline gives CDR1 LGHNA, CDR2 YNFKEQ. This CDR3 is 15 amino acids long. CDR3 region: CASRPGRERYNEQFF. The CDR3, as DNA: TGTGCCAGCCGGCCGGGGCGGGAGCGGTACAATGAGCAGTTCTTC.

This clonotype was counted between two and nine times. The chain carries TRBV14 and TRBJ2-7; the match to TRBD2 covers 15 bases. Germline CDR1 and CDR2: SGHDN and FVKESK. V gave up 2 bases and J gave up 2 bases; unmatched junction bases: 4. The CDR3 has 17 amino acids. The CDR3 sequence: CASSQKRTSGRAYEQYF. The DNA of the CDR3 is TGTGCCAGCAGCCAAAAAAGGACTAGCGGGAGGGCCTACGAGCAGTACTTC.

In its sample, this clonotype was seen a few times. The V gene is TRBV7-2, the J gene TRBJ1-6; a possible D gene is TRBD1 (5 bases). Per germline, CDR1 SGHTA and CDR2 FQGNSA. V was cut by 5 bases and J by 9 bases, with 17 bases left in between. This CDR3 contains 15 residues. As DNA, the CDR3 is TGTGCCAGCAGCGCCTCGGGGGGAGCGGGTTCACCCCTCCACTTT. It yields the protein CASSASGGAGSPLHF.

This clonotype appeared a few times. The chain uses TRBV5-6 and TRBJ2-3; tentative D call: TRBD2 (6 bases). The CDR3 runs to 15 residues. Trimming stripped 1 base from V and 2 bases from J, with 11 bases between. Per the germline V gene, CDR1 is SGHDT and CDR2 is YYEEEE. The CDR3 protein is CASSLSGGFTDTQYF. CDR3 nucleotides: TGTGCCAGCAGCTTGTCTGGGGGGTTCACAGATACGCAGTATTTT.

The gene calls are TRBV3-1 and TRBJ1-1; D unresolved. V was pared by 3 bases and J by 5 bases, with 13 bases between. The CDR3 extends over 14 amino acids. Looked up from germline, CDR1 is LGHDT and CDR2 is YNNKEL (reference sequence). The CDR3 spells CASSQSEGSTEAFF. The CDR3 DNA follows: TGTGCCAGCAGCCAGTCGGAGGGTTCGACTGAAGCTTTCTTT.

The chain employs TRBV16 and TRBJ2-1, with TRBD1 identical over 8 bases. From germline, CDR1 is KGHSY and CDR2 FQNENV. Trimming took 4 bases from V and 12 from J; bases not matched to a gene: 11. The CDR3 is 14 amino acids. The DNA of the CDR3 is TGTGCCAGCAGCCGGACAGGGCCTGGCCAAGGGCAGTTCTTC. It yields the protein CASSRTGPGQGQFF.

The chain joins TRBV20-1 to TRBJ1-5; D unresolved. The V and J ends lost 6 bases and 4 bases respectively, with 16 bases between them. This CDR3 comprises 14 residues. The germline CDR1 and CDR2 sequences are DFQATT and SNEGSKA (reference sequence). This CDR3 reads CSAQEGAPNQPQHF. The CDR3 nucleotides read TGCAGTGCCCAGGAGGGAGCCCCTAATCAGCCCCAGCATTTT.

The rearrangement uses TRBV5-1 and TRBJ2-3; D remains ambiguous. V was pared by 4 bases and J by 5 bases, with 17 bases between. The germline CDR1 and CDR2 sequences are SGHRS and YFSETQ. The CDR3 has 15 residues. The CDR3 region is CASSLDGRWGDTQYF. Written as DNA, the CDR3 is TGCGCCAGCAGCCTCGATGGGCGGTGGGGAGATACGCAGTATTTT.

This clonotype has only a few counts. V gene TRBV12-3 or TRBV12-4 combines with J gene TRBJ2-1; 11 nucleotides align to TRBD2. V shed 8 bases and J 3 bases; nucleotides not matched to a gene: 0. There are 13 residues in the CDR3. The CDR3, as DNA: TGTGCCAGCGGACTAGCGGGCTACAATGAGCAGTTCTTC. This sequence encodes CASGLAGYNEQFF.

This clonotype was seen a handful of times. CDR3 in amino acids: CASSLSDSPSSPEAFF. The CDR3 DNA reads as TGTGCCAGCAGTTTAAGCGACAGTCCCTCCAGCCCTGAAGCTTTCTTT. The rearrangement uses TRBV27 and TRBJ1-1; D possibly corresponds to TRBD1 (5 bases). Germline lookup yields CDR1 MNHEY and CDR2 SMNVEV (reference sequence). The CDR3 is made up of 16 amino acids. V was trimmed by 2 bases and J by 6 bases, leaving 19 bases between them.

The chain uses TRBV2 and TRBJ2-2; 9 bases align to TRBD2. This CDR3 has 14 residues. V shed 6 bases and J 6 bases; nucleotides not matched to a gene: 5. Germline CDR1 is SNHLY and CDR2 is FYNNEI. CDR3 amino acids: CASRRTSDAGELFF. The CDR3 DNA is TGTGCCAGCAGAAGGACTAGCGATGCCGGGGAGCTGTTTTTT.

The chain uses TRBV20-1 and TRBJ2-7, with 9 bases aligning to TRBD1. The V segment lost 3 bases and the J segment 1 base; nucleotides outside the gene matches: 7. Germline-derived CDR1 and CDR2 are DFQATT and SNEGSKA (reference sequence). The CDR3 loop spans 15 amino acids. The CDR3 protein is CSARGGDRASYEQYF. The CDR3, as DNA: TGCAGTGCTAGGGGGGGGGACAGGGCGTCCTACGAGCAGTACTTC.

There are a few counts of this clonotype. One end of the junction fails to match germline, which may point to a read error. The chain combines TRBV5-1 with TRBJ1-2; D remains unclear. Germline CDR1 is SGHRS and CDR2 is YFSETQ. The CDR3 is 12 amino acids. As DNA, the CDR3 is TGCGCCAGCAGCCTTACAGACTATGGCTACGCCTTC. It specifies CASSLTDYGYAF.

V gene TRBV12-3 or TRBV12-4 combines with J gene TRBJ2-5; possibly TRBD2 for D (5 bases). The CDR3 is 13 amino acids. The ends were cut back, 3 bases at V and 4 bases at J, with 9 bases in the middle. The CDR3: CASSFYGGETQYF. DNA for the CDR3: TGTGCCAGCAGTTTTTATGGAGGAGAGACCCAGTACTTC.

This clonotype was detected a few times. V and J are TRBV20-1 and TRBJ1-6; TRBD1 matches 9 bases. Germline values: CDR1 DFQATT, CDR2 SNEGSKA (reference sequence). There are 16 residues in the CDR3. The J segment lost 10 bases and the V segment lost 0 bases, leaving 10 bases of the junction unmatched. CDR3 in DNA: TGCAGTGCTAGAGATCCTACCCGGGACAGGGAATCACCCCTCCACTTT. This sequence encodes CSARDPTRDRESPLHF.

This chain connects TRBV12-5 to TRBJ2-3; the D is unclear. Germline V gene lookup returns CDR1 LGHNT and CDR2 FRNRAP. V lost 3 bases and J lost 3, with 13 bases in between. This CDR3 comprises 15 residues. The CDR3 is CASGLRTLRTDTQYF. As DNA, the CDR3 is TGTGCTAGTGGTTTACGAACCTTGAGGACAGATACGCAGTATTTT.

This clonotype was observed a handful of times. The rearrangement joins TRBV7-2 to TRBJ1-1; the match to TRBD1 covers 9 bases. V was pared by 4 bases and J by 3 bases, with 6 bases of the junction left unmatched. Looked up from germline, CDR1 is SGHTA and CDR2 is FQGNSA. The CDR3 has 15 amino acids. Here the CDR3 DNA reads TGTGCCAGCAGCTCCGCCGGGACAGGGTACACTGAAGCTTTCTTT. It yields the protein CASSSAGTGYTEAFF.

The chain is built from TRBV6-5 and TRBJ2-3; no clear D gene. The CDR3 extends over 15 amino acids. Germline lookup yields CDR1 MNHEY and CDR2 SVGAGI. The ends were cut back, 0 bases at V and 5 bases at J, with 12 bases in the middle. CDR3 loop: CASSYSQRPGDTQYF. CDR3 bases: TGTGCCAGCAGTTACTCGCAGAGACCTGGAGATACGCAGTATTTT.

This clonotype occurred a few times. The chain uses TRBV20-1 and TRBJ1-2; D is undetermined. The germline V gene has CDR1 DFQATT and CDR2 SNEGSKA (reference sequence). The CDR3 loop spans 14 amino acids. Trimming shortened V by 0 bases and J by 4 bases, and 12 bases separated the two germline ends. The CDR3 sequence: CSAREGQRSYGYTF. CDR3 bases: TGCAGTGCTAGAGAGGGTCAACGGAGCTATGGCTACACCTTC.

This chain uses TRBV4-2 with TRBJ2-6; 12 bases map to TRBD2. The CDR3 extends over 18 amino acids. Trimming removed 1 base from V and 0 bases from J; junction bases left unmatched: 1. Germline V gives CDR1 LGHNA, CDR2 YNFKEQ. CDR3 loop: CASSQASGGASGANVLTF. For the CDR3, the DNA is TGTGCCAGCAGCCAAGCTAGCGGGGGGGCCTCTGGGGCCAACGTCCTGACTTTC.

In its sample, this clonotype was seen a few times. The rearrangement joins TRBV7-9 to TRBJ1-1; possible D gene TRBD1, 6 bases. V lost 5 bases and J lost 4, with 14 bases in between. Germline values: CDR1 SEHNR, CDR2 FQNEAQ (reference sequence). CDR3 size: 14 residues. The CDR3 DNA follows: TGTGCCAGCAGCGTCGGGGGCGCGGGCACTGAAGCTTTCTTT. Protein: CASSVGGAGTEAFF.

The sample holds a few counts of this clonotype. The genes are TRBV12-3 or TRBV12-4 and TRBJ2-7; tentative D call: TRBD2 (6 bases). The CDR3 is made up of 13 amino acids. V dropped 1 base and J dropped 6 bases, with 10 bases sitting between them. The CDR3: CASSLVSGTEQYF. DNA of the CDR3: TGTGCCAGCAGTTTAGTTAGCGGTACCGAGCAGTACTTC.

This rearrangement joins TRBV19 to TRBJ2-3; TRBD1 might be the D (5 bases). This CDR3 has 13 amino acids. Per the germline V gene, CDR1 is LNHDA and CDR2 is SQIVND (reference sequence). V lost 9 bases and J lost 1, with 11 bases in between. CDR3 residues: CASQPQGTDTQYF. In DNA, the CDR3 is TGTGCCAGCCAGCCACAGGGCACAGATACGCAGTATTTT.

Comments on this clonotype: A read error may account for a junction end that differs from germline. The rearrangement uses TRBV7-7 and TRBJ2-3; D is ambiguous. The CDR3 totals 15 residues. Looked up from germline, CDR1 is SSHAT and CDR2 is FNYEAQ (reference sequence). The CDR3, as DNA: TGTGCTAGCAGCTTAGGGTCTTTTGCCACAGATACGCAGTATTTT. This encodes CASSLGSFATDTQYF.

CDR3 sequence reads: CASSYSRASDEQYF. The CDR3, as DNA: TGTGCCAGCAGTTACTCTCGGGCGTCCGACGAGCAGTACTTC. The V gene is TRBV6-2 or TRBV6-3, the J gene TRBJ2-7, with no clear D. Germline V gives CDR1 MNHEY, CDR2 SVGEGT. The V end was cut by 0 bases, the J end by 5 bases, with 11 bases between. The CDR3 covers 14 residues.

Many counts were recorded for this clonotype. The V and J genes are TRBV12-3 or TRBV12-4 and TRBJ2-5; 7 bases are a match to TRBD1. CDR3 length equals 14 residues. The J segment lost 2 bases and the V segment lost 5 bases, leaving 5 bases of the junction unmatched. The CDR3 loop reads CASSRQGSQETQYF. The CDR3, as DNA: TGTGCCAGCAGTCGACAGGGTTCGCAAGAGACCCAGTACTTC.

This clonotype appeared many times. The chain couples TRBV20-1 to TRBJ2-3; 12 bases map to TRBD2. This CDR3 comprises 14 residues. The V gene end was trimmed by 4 bases and the J gene end by 5 bases; junction bases not matched to a gene: 4. The germline CDR1 and CDR2 sequences are DFQATT and SNEGSKA (reference sequence). CDR3 sequence reads: CSAIRLAGEDTQYF. CDR3 coding DNA: TGCAGTGCTATTAGACTAGCGGGAGAAGATACGCAGTATTTT.

This clonotype was detected once. The chain links TRBV6-2 or TRBV6-3 to TRBJ2-7, with 7 bases that match TRBD2. The trim removed 2 bases at V and 3 bases at J, leaving 7 bases unmatched. Germline CDR1 reads MNHEY; CDR2 reads SVGEGT. The length of the CDR3 is 15 residues. The CDR3 region is CASSYPESGIYEQYF. The CDR3 DNA follows: TGTGCCAGCAGTTACCCCGAGAGCGGGATCTACGAGCAGTACTTC.

This sequence joins TRBV5-1 and TRBJ2-5; possibly TRBD1 or TRBD2 for D (6 bases each). Trimming took 4 bases from V and 4 from J, leaving 14 bases between them. The CDR3 is 14 residues long. CDR1 is SGHRS and CDR2 is YFSETQ in the germline V gene. The CDR3 sequence: CASSGGGIGETQYF. CDR3 in DNA: TGCGCCAGCAGCGGGGGCGGGATAGGAGAGACCCAGTACTTC.